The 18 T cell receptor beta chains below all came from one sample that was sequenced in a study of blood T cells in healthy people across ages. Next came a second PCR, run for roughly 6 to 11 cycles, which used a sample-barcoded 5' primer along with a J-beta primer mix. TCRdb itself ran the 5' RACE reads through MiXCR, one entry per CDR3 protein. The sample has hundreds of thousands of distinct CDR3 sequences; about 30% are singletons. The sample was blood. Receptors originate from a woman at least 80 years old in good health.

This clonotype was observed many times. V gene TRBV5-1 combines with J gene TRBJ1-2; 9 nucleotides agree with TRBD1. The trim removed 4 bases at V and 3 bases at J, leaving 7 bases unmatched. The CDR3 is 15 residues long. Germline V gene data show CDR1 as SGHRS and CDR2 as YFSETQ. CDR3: CASSGGTGLDYGYTF. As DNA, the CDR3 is TGCGCCAGCAGCGGGGGGACAGGGCTTGACTATGGCTACACCTTC.

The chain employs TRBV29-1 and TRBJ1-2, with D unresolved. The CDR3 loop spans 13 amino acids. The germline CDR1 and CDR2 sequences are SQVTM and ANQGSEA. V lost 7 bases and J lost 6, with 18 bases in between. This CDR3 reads CSALGLMTDGYTF. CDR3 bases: TGCAGCGCCCTTGGTTTGATGACGGATGGCTACACCTTC.

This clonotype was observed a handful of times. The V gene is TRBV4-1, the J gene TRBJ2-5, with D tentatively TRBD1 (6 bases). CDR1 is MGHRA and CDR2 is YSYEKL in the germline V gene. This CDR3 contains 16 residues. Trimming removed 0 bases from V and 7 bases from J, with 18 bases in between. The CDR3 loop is CASSQEGIRGGGTQYF. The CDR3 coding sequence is TGCGCCAGCAGCCAAGAAGGGATCAGGGGCGGTGGGACCCAGTACTTC.

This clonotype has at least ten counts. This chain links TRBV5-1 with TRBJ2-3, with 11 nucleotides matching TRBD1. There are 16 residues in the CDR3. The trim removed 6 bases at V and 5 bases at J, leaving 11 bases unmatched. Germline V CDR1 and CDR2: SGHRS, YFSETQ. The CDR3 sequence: CASTPRGTGGGDTQYF. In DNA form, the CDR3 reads TGCGCCAGCACCCCAAGGGGGACAGGGGGAGGAGATACGCAGTATTTT.

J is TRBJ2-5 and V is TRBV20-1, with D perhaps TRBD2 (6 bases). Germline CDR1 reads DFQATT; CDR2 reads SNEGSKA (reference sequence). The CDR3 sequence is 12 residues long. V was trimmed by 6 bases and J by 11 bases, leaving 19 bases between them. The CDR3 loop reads CSATGLSNEQYF. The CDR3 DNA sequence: TGCAGTGCCACGGGACTCTCCAATGAGCAGTACTTC.

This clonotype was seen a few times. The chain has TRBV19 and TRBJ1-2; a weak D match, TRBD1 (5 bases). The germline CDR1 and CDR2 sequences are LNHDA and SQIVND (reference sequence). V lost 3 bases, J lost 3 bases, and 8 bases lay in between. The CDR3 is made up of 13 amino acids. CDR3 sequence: CASSMKGDYGYTF. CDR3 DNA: TGTGCCAGTAGTATGAAAGGGGACTATGGCTACACCTTC.

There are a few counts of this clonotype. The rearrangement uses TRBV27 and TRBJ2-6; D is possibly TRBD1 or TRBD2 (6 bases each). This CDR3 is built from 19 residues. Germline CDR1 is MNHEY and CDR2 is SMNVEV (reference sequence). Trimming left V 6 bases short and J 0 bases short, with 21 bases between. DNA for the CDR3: TGTGCCAGCAGCCCCGGTGGGTCCCGGGGGCTCTCTGGGGCCAACGTCCTGACTTTC. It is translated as CASSPGGSRGLSGANVLTF.

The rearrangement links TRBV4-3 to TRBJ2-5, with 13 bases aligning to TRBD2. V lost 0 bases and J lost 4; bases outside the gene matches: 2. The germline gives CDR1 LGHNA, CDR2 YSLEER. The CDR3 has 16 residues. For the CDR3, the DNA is TGCGCCAGCAGCCAAGAACTAGCGGGAGGGGTAGAGACCCAGTACTTC. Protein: CASSQELAGGVETQYF.

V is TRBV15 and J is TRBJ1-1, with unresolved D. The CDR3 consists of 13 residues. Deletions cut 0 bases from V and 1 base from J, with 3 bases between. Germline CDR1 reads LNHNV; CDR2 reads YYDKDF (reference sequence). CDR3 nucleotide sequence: TGTGCCACCAGCAGAGACCCGAACACTGAAGCTTTCTTT. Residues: CATSRDPNTEAFF.

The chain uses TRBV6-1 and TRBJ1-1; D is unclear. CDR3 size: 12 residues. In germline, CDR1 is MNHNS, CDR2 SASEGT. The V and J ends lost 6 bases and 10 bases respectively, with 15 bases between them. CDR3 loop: CASRDRPSGAFF. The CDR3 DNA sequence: TGTGCCAGCAGAGACCGACCATCGGGAGCTTTCTTT.

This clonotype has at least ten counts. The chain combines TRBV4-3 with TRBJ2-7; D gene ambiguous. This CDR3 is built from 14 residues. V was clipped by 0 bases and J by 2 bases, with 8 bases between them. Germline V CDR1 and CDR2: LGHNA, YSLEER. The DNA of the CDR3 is TGCGCCAGCAGCCAAGATAAGGGTACCTACGAGCAGTACTTC. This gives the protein CASSQDKGTYEQYF.

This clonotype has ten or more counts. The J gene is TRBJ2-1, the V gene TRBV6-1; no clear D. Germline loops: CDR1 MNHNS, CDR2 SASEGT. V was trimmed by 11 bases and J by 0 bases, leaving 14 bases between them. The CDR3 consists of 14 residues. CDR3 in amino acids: CASQASSSYNEQFF. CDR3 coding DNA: TGTGCCTCCCAGGCCAGTAGCTCCTACAATGAGCAGTTCTTC.

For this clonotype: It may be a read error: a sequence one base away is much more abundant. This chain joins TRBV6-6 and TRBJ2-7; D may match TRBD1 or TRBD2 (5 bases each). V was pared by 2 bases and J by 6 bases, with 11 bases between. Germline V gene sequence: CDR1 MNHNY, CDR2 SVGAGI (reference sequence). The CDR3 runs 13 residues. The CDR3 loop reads CASSYAQGAEQYF. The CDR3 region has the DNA TGTGCCAGCAGTTACGCCCAGGGAGCCGAGCAGTACTTC.

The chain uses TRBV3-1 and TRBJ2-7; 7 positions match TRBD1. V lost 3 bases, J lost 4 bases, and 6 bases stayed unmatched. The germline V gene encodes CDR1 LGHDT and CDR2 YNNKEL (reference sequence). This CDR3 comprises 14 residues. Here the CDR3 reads CASSQTRQGYEQYF. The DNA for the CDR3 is TGTGCCAGCAGCCAGACACGACAGGGTTACGAGCAGTACTTC.

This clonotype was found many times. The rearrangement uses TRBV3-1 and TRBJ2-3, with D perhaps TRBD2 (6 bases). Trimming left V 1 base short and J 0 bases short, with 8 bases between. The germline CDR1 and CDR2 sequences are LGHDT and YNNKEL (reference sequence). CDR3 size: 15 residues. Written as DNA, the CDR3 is TGTGCCAGCAGCCAAGGCGGGGCCAGCACAGATACGCAGTATTTT. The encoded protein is CASSQGGASTDTQYF.

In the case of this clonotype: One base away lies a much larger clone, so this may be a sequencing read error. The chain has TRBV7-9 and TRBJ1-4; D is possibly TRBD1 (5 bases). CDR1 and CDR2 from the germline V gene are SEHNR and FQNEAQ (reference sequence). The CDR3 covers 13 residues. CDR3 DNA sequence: TGTGCCAGCAGCTTATTTCCGGGGGAAAAACGGTTTTTT. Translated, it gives CASSLFPGEKRFF.

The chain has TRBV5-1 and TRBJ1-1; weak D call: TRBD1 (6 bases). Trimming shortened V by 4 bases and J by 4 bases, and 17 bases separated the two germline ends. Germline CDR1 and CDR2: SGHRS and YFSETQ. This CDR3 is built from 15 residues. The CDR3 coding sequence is TGCGCCAGCAGCACGGGACACGGGGGCGGCACTGAAGCTTTCTTT. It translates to CASSTGHGGGTEAFF.

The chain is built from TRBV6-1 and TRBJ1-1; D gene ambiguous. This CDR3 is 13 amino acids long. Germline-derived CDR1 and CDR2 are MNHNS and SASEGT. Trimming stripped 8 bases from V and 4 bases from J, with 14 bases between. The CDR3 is CASDALGGTEAFF. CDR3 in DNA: TGTGCCAGCGACGCATTGGGAGGCACTGAAGCTTTCTTT.